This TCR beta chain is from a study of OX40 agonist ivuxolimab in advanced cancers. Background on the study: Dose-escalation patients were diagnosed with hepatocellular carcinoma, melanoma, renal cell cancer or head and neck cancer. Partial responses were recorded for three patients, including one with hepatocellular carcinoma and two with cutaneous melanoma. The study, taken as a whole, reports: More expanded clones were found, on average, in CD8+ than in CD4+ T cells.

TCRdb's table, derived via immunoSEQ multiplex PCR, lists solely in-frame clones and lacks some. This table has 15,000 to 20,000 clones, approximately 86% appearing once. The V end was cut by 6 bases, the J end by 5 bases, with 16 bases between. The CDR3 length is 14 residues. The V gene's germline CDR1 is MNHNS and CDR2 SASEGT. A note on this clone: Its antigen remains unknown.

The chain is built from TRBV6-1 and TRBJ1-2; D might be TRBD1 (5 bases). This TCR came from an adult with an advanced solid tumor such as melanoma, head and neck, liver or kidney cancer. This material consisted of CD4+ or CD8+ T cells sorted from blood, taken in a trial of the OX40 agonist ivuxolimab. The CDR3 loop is CASSAGTADYGYTF. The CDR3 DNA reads TGTGCCAGCAGCGCCGGGACGGCCGATTATGGCTACACCTTC.